The source of this T cell receptor beta chain is a study of control samples from healthy donors and cancer patients. Trimming removed 0 bases at V and 4 bases at J, with 10 bases between. This CDR3 contains 14 residues. Germline lookup yields CDR1 ENHRY and CDR2 SYGVKD. TCRdb keeps only in-frame clones here, not all; method: immunoSEQ multiplex PCR. Here the sample spans some 170,000 clones, 96% being singletons. The chain links TRBV10-3 to TRBJ2-7; no reliable D call. Sequencing was done on a sample of blood. The clonotype originates from a woman between 25 and 40 years old in good health. CDR3 amino acids: CAISESGGRYEQYF. Here the CDR3 DNA reads TGTGCCATCAGTGAGTCAGGTGGGCGGTACGAGCAGTACTTC.